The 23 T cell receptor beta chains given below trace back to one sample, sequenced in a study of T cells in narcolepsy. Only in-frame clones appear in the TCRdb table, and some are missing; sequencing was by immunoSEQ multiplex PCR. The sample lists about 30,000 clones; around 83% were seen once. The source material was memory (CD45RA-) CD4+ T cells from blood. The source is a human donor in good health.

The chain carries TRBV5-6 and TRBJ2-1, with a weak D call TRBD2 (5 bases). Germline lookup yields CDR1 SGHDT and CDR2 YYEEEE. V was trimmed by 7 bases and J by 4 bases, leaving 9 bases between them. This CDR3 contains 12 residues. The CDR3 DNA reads TGTGCCAGCGGTGGACTTTACAATGAGCAGTTCTTC. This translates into CASGGLYNEQFF.

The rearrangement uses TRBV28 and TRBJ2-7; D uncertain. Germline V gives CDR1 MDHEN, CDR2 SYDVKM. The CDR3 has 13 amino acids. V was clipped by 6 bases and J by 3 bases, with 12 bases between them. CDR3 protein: CASSQLAGYEQYV. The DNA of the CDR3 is TGTGCCAGCAGCCAATTGGCCGGCTACGAGCAGTACGTC.

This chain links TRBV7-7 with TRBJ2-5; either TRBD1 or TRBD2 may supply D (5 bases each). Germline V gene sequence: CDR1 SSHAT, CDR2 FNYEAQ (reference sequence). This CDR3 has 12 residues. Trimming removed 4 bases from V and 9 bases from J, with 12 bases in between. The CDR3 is CASSSEVGAQYF. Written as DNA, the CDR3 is TGTGCCAGCAGCTCCGAGGTGGGGGCCCAGTACTTC.

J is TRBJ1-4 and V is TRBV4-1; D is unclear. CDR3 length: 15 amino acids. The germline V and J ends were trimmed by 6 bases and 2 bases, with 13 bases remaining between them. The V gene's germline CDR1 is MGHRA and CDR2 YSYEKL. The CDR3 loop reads CASRLTGSTNEKLFF. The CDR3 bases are TGCGCCAGCAGGTTAACGGGTTCGACTAATGAAAAACTGTTTTTT.

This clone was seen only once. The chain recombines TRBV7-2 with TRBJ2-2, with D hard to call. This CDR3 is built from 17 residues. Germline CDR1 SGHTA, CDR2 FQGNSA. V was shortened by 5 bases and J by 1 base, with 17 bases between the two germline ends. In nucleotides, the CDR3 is TGTGCCAGCAGCCCCAATTTCGCCGTACGGAACACCGGGGAGCTGTTTTTT. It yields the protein CASSPNFAVRNTGELFF.

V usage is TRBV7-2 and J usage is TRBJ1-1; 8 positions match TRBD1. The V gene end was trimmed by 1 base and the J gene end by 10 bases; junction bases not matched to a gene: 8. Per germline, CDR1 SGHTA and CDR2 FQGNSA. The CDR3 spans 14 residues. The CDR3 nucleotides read TGTGCCAGCAGCTTAGGGGTCAGGGGGCCGCGAGCTTTCTTT. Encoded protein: CASSLGVRGPRAFF.

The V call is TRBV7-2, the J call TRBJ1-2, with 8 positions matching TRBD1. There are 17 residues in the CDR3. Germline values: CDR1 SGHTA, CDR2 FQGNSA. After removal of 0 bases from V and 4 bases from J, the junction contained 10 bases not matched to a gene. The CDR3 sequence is CASSLAPQTGAIYGYTF. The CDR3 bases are TGTGCCAGCAGCTTAGCCCCCCAGACAGGGGCAATCTATGGCTACACCTTC.

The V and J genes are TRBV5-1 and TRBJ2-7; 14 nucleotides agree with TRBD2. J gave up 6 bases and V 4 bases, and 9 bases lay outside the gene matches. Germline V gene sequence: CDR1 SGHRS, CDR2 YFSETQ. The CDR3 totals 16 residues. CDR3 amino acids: CASSPGTSGGHGEQYV. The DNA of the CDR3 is TGCGCCAGCAGCCCTGGGACTAGCGGGGGCCATGGCGAGCAGTACGTC.

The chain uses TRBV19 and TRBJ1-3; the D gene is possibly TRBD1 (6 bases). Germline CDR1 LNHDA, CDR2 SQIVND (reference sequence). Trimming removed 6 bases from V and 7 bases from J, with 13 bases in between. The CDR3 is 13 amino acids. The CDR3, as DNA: TGTGCCAGTAGCCCCCGGGACAAGAACACCATATATTTT. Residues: CASSPRDKNTIYF.

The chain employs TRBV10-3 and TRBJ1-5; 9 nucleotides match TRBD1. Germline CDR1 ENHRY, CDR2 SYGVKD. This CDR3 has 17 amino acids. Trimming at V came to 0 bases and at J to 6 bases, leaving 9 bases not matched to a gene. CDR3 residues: CAISESPIGTGIQPQHF. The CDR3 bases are TGTGCCATCAGTGAGTCGCCGATTGGGACAGGGATTCAGCCCCAGCATTTT.

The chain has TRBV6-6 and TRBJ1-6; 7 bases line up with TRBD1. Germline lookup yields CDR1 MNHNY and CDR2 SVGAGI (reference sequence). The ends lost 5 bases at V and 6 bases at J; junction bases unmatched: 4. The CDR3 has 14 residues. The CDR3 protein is CASSRQGSNSPLHF. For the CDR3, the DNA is TGTGCCAGCAGTCGACAGGGTTCTAATTCACCCCTCCACTTT.

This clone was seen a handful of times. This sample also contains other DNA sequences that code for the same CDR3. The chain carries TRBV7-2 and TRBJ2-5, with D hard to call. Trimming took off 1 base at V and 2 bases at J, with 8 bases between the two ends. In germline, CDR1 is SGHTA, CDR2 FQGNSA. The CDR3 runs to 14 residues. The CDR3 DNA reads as TGTGCCAGCAGCTTAGTAGGCGGTCAAGAGACCCAGTACTTC. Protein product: CASSLVGGQETQYF. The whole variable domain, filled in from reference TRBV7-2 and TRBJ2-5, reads GAGVSQSPSNKVTEKGKDVELRCDPISGHTALYWYRQSLGQGLEFLIYFQGNSAPDKSGLPSDRFSAERTGGSVSTLTIQRTQQEDSAVYLCASSLVGGQETQYFGPGTRLLVL.

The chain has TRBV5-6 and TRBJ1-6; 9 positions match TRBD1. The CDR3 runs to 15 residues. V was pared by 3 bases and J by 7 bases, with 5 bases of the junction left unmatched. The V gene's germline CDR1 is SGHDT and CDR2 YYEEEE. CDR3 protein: CASSWDRVSNSPLHF. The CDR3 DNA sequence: TGTGCCAGCAGCTGGGACAGGGTATCCAATTCACCCCTCCACTTT.

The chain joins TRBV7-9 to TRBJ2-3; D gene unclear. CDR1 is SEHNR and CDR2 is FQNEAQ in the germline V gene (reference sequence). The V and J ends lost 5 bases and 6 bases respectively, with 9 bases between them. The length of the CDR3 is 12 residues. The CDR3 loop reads CASSLSWDTQYF. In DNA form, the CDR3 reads TGTGCCAGCAGCCTCAGTTGGGATACGCAGTATTTT.

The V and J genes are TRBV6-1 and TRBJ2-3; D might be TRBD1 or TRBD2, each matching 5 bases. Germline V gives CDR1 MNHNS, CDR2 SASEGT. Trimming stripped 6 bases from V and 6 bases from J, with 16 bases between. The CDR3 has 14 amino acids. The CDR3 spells CASSGTSWLDTQYF. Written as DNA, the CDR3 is TGTGCCAGCAGCGGGACCTCGTGGTTGGATACGCAGTATTTT.

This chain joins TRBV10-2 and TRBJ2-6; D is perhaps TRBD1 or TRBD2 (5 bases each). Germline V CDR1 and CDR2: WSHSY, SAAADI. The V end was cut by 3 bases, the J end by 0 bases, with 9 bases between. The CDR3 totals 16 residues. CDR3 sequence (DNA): TGCGCCAGCAGTGACCGAGGGGCCTCTGGGGCCAACGTCCTGACTTTC. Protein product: CASSDRGASGANVLTF.

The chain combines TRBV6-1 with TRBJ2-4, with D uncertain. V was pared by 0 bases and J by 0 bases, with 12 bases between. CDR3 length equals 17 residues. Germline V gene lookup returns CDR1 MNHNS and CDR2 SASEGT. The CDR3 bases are TGTGCCAGCAGTGAAGCCGGATGGATTCTAGCCAAAAACATTCAGTACTTC. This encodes CASSEAGWILAKNIQYF.

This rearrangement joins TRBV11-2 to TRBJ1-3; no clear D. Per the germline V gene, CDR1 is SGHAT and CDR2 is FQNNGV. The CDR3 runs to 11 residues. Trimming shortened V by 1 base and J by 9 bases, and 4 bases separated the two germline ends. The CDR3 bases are TGTGCCAGCAGCTTAGGACCCACCATATATTTT. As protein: CASSLGPTIYF. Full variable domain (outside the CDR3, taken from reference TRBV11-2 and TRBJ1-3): EAGVAQSPRYKIIEKRQSVAFWCNPISGHATLYWYQQILGQGPKLLIQFQNNGVVDDSQLPKDRFSAERLKGVDSTLKIQPAKLEDSAVYLCASSLGPTIYFGEGSWLTVV.

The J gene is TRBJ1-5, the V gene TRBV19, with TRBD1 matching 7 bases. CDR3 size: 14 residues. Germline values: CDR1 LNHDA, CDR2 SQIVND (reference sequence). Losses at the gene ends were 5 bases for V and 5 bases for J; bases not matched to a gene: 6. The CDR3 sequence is CASSGTVLYQPQHF. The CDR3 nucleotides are TGTGCCAGTAGTGGGACAGTCCTTTATCAGCCCCAGCATTTT.

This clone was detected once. The CDR3 DNA reads TGTGCCAGCGCACCCCGGGGGGGGTCCTACGAGCAGTACGTC. Translation gives CASAPRGGSYEQYV. The rearrangement uses TRBV5-6 and TRBJ2-7; 8 bases are a match to TRBD2. Germline V lookup: CDR1 SGHDT, CDR2 YYEEEE. The V segment lost 7 bases and the J segment 1 base; nucleotides outside the gene matches: 7. The CDR3 has 14 residues.

The CDR3 region is CASTFQGAGNTGELFF. The CDR3 DNA reads TGTGCCAGCACCTTCCAGGGGGCAGGGAACACCGGGGAGCTGTTTTTT. The V call is TRBV6-6, the J call TRBJ2-2; 8 bases are a match to TRBD1. Germline trimming cut 7 bases from V and 1 base from J; bases unmatched to any gene: 8. CDR3 length: 16 residues. The germline gives CDR1 MNHNY, CDR2 SVGAGI (reference sequence).

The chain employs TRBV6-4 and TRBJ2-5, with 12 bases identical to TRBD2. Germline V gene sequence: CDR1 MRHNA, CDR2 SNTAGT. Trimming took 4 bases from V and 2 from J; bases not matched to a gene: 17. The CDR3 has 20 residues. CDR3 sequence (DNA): TGTGCCAGCAGTGTTTCCGTCCTGCGACTAGCGGGGGATGGACAAGAGACCCAGTACTTC. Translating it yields CASSVSVLRLAGDGQETQYF.

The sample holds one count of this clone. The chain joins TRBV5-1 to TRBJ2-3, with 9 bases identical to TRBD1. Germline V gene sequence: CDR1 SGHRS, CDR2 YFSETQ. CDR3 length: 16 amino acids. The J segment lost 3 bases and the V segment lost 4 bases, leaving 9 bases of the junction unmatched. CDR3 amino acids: CASSTGTGPGTDTQYF. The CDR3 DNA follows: TGCGCCAGCAGCACAGGGACAGGGCCAGGGACAGATACGCAGTATTTT.